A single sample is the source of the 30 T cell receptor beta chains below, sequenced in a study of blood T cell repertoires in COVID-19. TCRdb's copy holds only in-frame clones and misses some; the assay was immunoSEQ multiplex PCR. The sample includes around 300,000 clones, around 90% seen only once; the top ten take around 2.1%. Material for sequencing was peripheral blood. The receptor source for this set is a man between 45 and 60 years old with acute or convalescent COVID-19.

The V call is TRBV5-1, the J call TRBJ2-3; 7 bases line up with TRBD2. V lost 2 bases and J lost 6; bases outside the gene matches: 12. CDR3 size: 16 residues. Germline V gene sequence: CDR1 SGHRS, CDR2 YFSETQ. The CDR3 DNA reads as TGCGCCAGCAGCTTTGCCAGCGGGGATAAAGAGGATACGCAGTATTTT. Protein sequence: CASSFASGDKEDTQYF.

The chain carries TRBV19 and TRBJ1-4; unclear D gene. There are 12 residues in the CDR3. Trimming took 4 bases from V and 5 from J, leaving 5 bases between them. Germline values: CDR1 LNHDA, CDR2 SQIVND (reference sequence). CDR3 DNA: TGTGCCAGTAGTACCGTGAATGAAAAACTGTTTTTT. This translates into CASSTVNEKLFF.

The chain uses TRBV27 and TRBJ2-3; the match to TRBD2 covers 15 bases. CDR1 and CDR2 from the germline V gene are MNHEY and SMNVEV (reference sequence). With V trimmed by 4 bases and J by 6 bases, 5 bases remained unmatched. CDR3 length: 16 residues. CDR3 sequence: CASSWGLAGGRDTQYF. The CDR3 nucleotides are TGTGCCAGCAGTTGGGGACTAGCGGGGGGTCGGGATACGCAGTATTTT.

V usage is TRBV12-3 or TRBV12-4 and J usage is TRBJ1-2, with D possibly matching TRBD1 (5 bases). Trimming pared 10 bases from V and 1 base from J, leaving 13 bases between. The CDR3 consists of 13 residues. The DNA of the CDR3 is TGTGCCATCGAGGAGGGGAATAACTATGGCTACACCTTC. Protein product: CAIEEGNNYGYTF.

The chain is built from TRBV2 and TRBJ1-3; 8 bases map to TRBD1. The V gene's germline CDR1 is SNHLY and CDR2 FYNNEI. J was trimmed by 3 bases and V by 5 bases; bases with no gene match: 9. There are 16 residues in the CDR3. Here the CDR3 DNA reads TGTGCCAGCAGTCAACAGGGGGTAATGGTTGGAAACACCATATATTTT. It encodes CASSQQGVMVGNTIYF.

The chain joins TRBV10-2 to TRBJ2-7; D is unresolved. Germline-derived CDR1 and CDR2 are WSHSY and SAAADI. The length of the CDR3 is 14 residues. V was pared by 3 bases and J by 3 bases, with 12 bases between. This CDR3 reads CASSEQSDRYEQYF. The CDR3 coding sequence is TGCGCCAGCAGTGAACAGTCGGATCGCTACGAGCAGTACTTC.

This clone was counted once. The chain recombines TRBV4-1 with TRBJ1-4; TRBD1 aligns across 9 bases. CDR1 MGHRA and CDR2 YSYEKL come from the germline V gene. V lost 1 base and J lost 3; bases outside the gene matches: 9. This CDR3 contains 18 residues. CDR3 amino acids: CASSQGGTGIVANEKLFF. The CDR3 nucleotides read TGCGCCAGCAGCCAAGGTGGGACAGGGATTGTCGCTAATGAAAAACTGTTTTTT.

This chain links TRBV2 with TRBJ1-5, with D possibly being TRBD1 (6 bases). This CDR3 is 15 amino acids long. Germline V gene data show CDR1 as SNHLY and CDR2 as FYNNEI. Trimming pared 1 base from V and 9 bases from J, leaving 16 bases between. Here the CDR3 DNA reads TGTGCCAGCAGTGAAGAAGGAGGAAGGGACACGCCCCAGCATTTT. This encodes CASSEEGGRDTPQHF.

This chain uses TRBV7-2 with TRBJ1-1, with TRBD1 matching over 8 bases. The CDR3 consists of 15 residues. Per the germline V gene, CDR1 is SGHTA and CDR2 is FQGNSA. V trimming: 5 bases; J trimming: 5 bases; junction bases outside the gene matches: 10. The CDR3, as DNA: TGTGCCAGCAGCCCCTCGGCACAGGGGGTGACTGAAGCTTTCTTT. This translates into CASSPSAQGVTEAFF.

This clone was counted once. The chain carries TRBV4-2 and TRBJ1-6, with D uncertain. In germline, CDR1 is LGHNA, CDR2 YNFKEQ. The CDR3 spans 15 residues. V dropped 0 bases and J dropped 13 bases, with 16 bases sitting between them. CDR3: CASSQDRTGKLPLHF. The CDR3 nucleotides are TGTGCCAGCAGCCAAGATCGAACGGGGAAGTTGCCCCTCCACTTT.

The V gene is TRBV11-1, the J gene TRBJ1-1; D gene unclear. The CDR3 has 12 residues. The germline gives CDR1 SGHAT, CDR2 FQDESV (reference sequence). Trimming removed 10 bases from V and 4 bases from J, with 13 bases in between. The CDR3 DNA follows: TGTGCCACGGGGAGGGTAGTCACTGAAGCTTTCTTT. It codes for CATGRVVTEAFF.

The CDR3 protein is CAWSVGVLGQPQHF. CDR3 sequence (DNA): TGTGCCTGGAGTGTAGGGGTTCTTGGTCAGCCCCAGCATTTT. The chain recombines TRBV30 with TRBJ1-5; possible D gene TRBD1, 5 bases. V was trimmed by 0 bases and J by 6 bases, leaving 12 bases between them. The germline V gene has CDR1 GTSNPN and CDR2 SVGIG (reference sequence). The CDR3 is made up of 14 amino acids.

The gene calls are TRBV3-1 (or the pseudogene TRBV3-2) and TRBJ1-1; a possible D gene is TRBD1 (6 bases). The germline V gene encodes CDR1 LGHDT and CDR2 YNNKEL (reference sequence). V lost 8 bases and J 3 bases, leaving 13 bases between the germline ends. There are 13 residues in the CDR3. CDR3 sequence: CASSSPGDTEAFF. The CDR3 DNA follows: TGTGCCAGCTCCTCTCCAGGGGACACTGAAGCTTTCTTT.

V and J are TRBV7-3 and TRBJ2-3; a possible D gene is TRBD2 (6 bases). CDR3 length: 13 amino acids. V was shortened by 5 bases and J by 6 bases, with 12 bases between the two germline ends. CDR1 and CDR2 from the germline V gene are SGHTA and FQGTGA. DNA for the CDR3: TGTGCCAGCAGCCCGTCTAGCGTTGATACGCAGTATTTT. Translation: CASSPSSVDTQYF.

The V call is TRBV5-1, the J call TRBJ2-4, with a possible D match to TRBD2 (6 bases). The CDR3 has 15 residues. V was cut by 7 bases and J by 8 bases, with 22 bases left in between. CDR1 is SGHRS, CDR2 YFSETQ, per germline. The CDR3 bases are TGCGCCAGCCGGTACGGGGGACCCCAAAACGACATTCAGTACTTC. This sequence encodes CASRYGGPQNDIQYF.

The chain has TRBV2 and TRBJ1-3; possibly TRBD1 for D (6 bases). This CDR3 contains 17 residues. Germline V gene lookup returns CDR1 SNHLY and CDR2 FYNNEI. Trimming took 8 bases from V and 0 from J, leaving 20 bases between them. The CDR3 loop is CASHRGSGTPSGNTIYF. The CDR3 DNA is TGTGCCAGCCACAGAGGTTCCGGGACACCCTCTGGAAACACCATATATTTT.

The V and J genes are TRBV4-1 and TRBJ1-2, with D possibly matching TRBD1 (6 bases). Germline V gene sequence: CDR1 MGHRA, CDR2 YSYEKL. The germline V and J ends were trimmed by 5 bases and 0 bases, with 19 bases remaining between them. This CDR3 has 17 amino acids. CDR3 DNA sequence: TGCGCCAGCAGCAGACTGTCCAGGGGCAGTTCTAACTATGGCTACACCTTC. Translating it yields CASSRLSRGSSNYGYTF.

DNA of the CDR3: TGTGCCAGCAGTGACACCCCGCCGGGAGGCTACACCTTC. Residues: CASSDTPPGGYTF. The rearrangement joins TRBV6-2 or TRBV6-3 to TRBJ1-2, with unresolved D. Germline V lookup: CDR1 MNHEY, CDR2 SVGEGT. There are 13 residues in the CDR3. Trimming removed 5 bases from V and 8 bases from J, with 15 bases in between.

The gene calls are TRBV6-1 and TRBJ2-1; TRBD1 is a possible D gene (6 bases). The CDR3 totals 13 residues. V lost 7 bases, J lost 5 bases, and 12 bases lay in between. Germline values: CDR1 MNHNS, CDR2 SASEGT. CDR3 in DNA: TGTGCCAGCACCCCAGGGGACAACAATGAGCAGTTCTTC. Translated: CASTPGDNNEQFF.

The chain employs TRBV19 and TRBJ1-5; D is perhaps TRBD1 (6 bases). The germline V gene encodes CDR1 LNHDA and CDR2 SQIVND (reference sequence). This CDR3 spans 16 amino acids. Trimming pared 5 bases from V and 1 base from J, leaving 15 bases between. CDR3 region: CASSVLTGMSNQPQHF. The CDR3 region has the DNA TGTGCCAGTAGTGTCCTCACAGGGATGAGCAATCAGCCCCAGCATTTT.

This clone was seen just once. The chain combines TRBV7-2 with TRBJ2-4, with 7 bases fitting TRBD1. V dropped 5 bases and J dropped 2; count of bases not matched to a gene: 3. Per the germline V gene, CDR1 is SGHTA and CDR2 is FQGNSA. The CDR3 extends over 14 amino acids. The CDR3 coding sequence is TGTGCCAGCAGCAGGGGGCGAACCAAAAACATTCAGTACTTC. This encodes CASSRGRTKNIQYF.

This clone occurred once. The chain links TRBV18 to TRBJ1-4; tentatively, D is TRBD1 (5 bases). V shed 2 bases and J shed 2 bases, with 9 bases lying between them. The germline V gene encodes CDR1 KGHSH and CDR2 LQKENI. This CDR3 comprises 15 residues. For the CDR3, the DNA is TGTGCCAGCTCACCAGGGAGGGGCACTAATGAAAAACTGTTTTTT. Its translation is CASSPGRGTNEKLFF.

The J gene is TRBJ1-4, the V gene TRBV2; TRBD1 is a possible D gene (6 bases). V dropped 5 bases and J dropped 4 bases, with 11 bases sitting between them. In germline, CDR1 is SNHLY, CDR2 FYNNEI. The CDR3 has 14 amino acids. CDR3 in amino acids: CASSTGQLNEKLFF. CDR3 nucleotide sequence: TGTGCCAGCAGTACTGGACAGCTTAATGAAAAACTGTTTTTT.

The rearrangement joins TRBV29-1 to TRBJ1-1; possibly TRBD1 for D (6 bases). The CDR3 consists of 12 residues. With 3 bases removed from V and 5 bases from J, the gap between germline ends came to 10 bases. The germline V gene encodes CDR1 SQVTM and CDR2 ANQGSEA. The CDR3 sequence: CSVDTGRTEAFF. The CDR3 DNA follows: TGCAGCGTTGATACAGGGCGTACTGAAGCTTTCTTT. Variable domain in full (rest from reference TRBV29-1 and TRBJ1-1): SAVISQKPSRDICQRGTSLTIQCQVDSQVTMMFWYRQQPGQSLTLIATANQGSEATYESGFVIDKFPISRPNLTFSTLTVSNMSPEDSSIYLCSVDTGRTEAFFGQGTRLTVV.

The CDR3 sequence: CASSIVRDNEQFF. The CDR3 DNA reads TGTGCCAGTAGTATAGTCCGGGACAATGAGCAGTTCTTC. The gene calls are TRBV19 and TRBJ2-1; no firm D call. The V and J ends lost 1 base and 5 bases respectively, with 6 bases between them. Germline V lookup: CDR1 LNHDA, CDR2 SQIVND (reference sequence). The CDR3 has 13 residues.

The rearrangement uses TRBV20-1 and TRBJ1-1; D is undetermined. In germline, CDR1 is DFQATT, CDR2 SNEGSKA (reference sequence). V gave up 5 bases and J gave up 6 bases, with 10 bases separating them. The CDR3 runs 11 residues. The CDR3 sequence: CSARLAAEAFF. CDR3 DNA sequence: TGCAGTGCTCGCCTGGCTGCTGAAGCTTTCTTT.

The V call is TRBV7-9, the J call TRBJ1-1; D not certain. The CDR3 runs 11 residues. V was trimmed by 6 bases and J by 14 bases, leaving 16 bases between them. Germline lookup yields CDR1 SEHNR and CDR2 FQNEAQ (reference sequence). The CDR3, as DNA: TGTGCCAGCAGTTTCGACGGGAGAGCATTCTTT. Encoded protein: CASSFDGRAFF.

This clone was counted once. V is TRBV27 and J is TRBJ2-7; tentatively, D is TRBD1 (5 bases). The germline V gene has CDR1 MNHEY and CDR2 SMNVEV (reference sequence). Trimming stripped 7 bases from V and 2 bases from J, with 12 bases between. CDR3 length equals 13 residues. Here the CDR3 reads CASTPTETYEQYF. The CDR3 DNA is TGTGCCAGCACCCCGACAGAGACCTACGAGCAGTACTTC.

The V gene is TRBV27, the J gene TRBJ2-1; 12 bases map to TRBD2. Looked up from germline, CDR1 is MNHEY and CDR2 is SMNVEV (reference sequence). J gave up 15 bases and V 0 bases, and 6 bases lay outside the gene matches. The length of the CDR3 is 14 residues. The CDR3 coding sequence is TGTGCCAGCAGTTTATCCCTTGCTAGCGGGGGGGTGTTCTTC. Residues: CASSLSLASGGVFF.

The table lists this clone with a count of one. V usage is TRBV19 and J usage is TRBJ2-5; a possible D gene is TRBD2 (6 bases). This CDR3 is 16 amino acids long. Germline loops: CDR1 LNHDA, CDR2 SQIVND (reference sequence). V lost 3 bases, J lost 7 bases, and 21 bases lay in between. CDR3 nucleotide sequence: TGTGCCAGTAGTATGTCGGCCGGGCGGACCGGGGGGACCCAGTACTTC. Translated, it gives CASSMSAGRTGGTQYF.